The 19 T cell receptor beta chains given below trace back to one sample, sequenced in a study of OX40 agonist ivuxolimab in advanced cancers. The library was obtained by the immunoSEQ multiplex PCR assay. TCRdb re-hosts the immuneACCESS table, in-frame sequences only. Its copies lack some clones; in the studies checked, an unresolved V gene accounts for under half of them, and the cause for the rest is not known. The sample table contains more than 50,000 clones; only one count was recorded for around 79% of them. The ten largest clones capture over 1% of the sample. The material was CD4+ or CD8+ T cells sorted from blood, obtained in a trial of the OX40 agonist ivuxolimab. The receptors stem from an adult with an advanced solid tumor such as melanoma, head and neck, liver or kidney cancer.

The genes are TRBV5-1 and TRBJ2-7; a weak D match, TRBD1 (6 bases). The length of the CDR3 is 13 residues. Per germline, CDR1 SGHRS and CDR2 YFSETQ. V was cut by 5 bases and J by 2 bases, with 11 bases left in between. Here the CDR3 reads CASSMGHPYEQYF. The CDR3 DNA sequence: TGCGCCAGCAGTATGGGACATCCCTACGAGCAGTACTTC. Variable domain in full (rest from reference TRBV5-1 and TRBJ2-7): KAGVTQTPRYLIKTRGQQVTLSCSPISGHRSVSWYQQTPGQGLQFLFEYFSETQRNKGNFPGRFSGRQFSNSRSEMNVSTLELGDSALYLCASSMGHPYEQYFGPGTRLTVT.

The chain has TRBV5-1 and TRBJ2-2; D gene uncertain. CDR3 length: 13 residues. Trimming left V 2 bases short and J 4 bases short, with 6 bases between. The germline gives CDR1 SGHRS, CDR2 YFSETQ. Here the CDR3 reads CASSLSTTGELFF. The CDR3 DNA is TGCGCCAGCAGCTTATCTACCACCGGGGAGCTGTTTTTT.

The chain couples TRBV18 to TRBJ1-5, with no clear D. Per germline, CDR1 KGHSH and CDR2 LQKENI. The CDR3 contains 13 residues. V shed 6 bases and J shed 3 bases, with 9 bases lying between them. This CDR3 is CASSLEDNQPQHF. The CDR3 DNA is TGTGCCAGCTCTCTAGAGGACAATCAGCCCCAGCATTTT.

The CDR3 coding sequence is TGTGCCAGCAGCTTAGCCGAGACTGAAGCTTTCTTT. It codes for CASSLAETEAFF. The chain couples TRBV11-2 to TRBJ1-1; no clear D gene. V was shortened by 1 base and J by 5 bases, with 5 bases between the two germline ends. CDR3 length: 12 residues. Looked up from germline, CDR1 is SGHAT and CDR2 is FQNNGV.

This chain uses TRBV10-3 with TRBJ2-7; D call uncertain. The V and J ends lost 3 bases and 4 bases respectively, with 7 bases between them. The CDR3 spans 12 residues. Looked up from germline, CDR1 is ENHRY and CDR2 is SYGVKD. DNA for the CDR3: TGTGCCATCAGTGATGGCCGATACGAGCAGTACTTC. As protein: CAISDGRYEQYF.

The chain recombines TRBV5-4 with TRBJ2-1, with D perhaps TRBD2 (6 bases). Germline V gives CDR1 SGHNT, CDR2 YYREEE (reference sequence). V gave up 4 bases and J gave up 8 bases, with 22 bases separating them. This CDR3 region has 16 residues. Written as DNA, the CDR3 is TGTGCCAGCAGCCTCGGACTGCGGGATAGTGGCTATGAGCAGTTCTTC. Translation: CASSLGLRDSGYEQFF. Filled out from reference TRBV5-4 and TRBJ2-1, the complete variable domain reads ETGVTQSPTHLIKTRGQQVTLRCSSQSGHNTVSWYQQALGQGPQFIFQYYREEENGRGNFPPRFSGLQFPNYSSELNVNALELDDSALYLCASSLGLRDSGYEQFFGPGTRLTVL.

V and J are TRBV2 and TRBJ2-6; D may be TRBD2 (7 bases). Trimming left V 2 bases short and J 1 base short, with 15 bases between. CDR1 SNHLY and CDR2 FYNNEI come from the germline V gene. The CDR3 is 18 amino acids. The CDR3 region has the DNA TGTGCCAGCAGTGAAACGGCGGGGGCCGAATCTGGGGCCAACGTCCTGACTTTC. It is translated as CASSETAGAESGANVLTF.

This rearrangement joins TRBV28 to TRBJ2-2; the D gene is possibly TRBD1 (6 bases). V gave up 6 bases and J gave up 0 bases, with 17 bases separating them. The CDR3 runs 17 residues. The V gene's germline CDR1 is MDHEN and CDR2 SYDVKM. CDR3: CASRTAYRAANTGELFF. In DNA form, the CDR3 reads TGTGCCAGCAGAACAGCGTACAGGGCCGCGAACACCGGGGAGCTGTTTTTT.

V is TRBV29-1 and J is TRBJ2-6, with D perhaps matching TRBD1 or TRBD2 (6 bases each). CDR1 and CDR2 from the germline V gene are SQVTM and ANQGSEA. V lost 4 bases, J lost 0 bases, and 25 bases lay in between. This CDR3 spans 20 amino acids. The chain's CDR3 is CSVGPGGPADPNSGANVLTF. In nucleotides, the CDR3 is TGCAGCGTTGGGCCCGGGGGCCCTGCGGACCCGAACTCTGGGGCCAACGTCCTGACTTTC.

Of note for this clone: The same CDR3 also results from other DNA sequences found in this sample. The CDR3 coding sequence is TGTGCCAGCAGCGCCCTCTTGACAGGGCGCGAGCAGTACTTC. It codes for CASSALLTGREQYF. The genes are TRBV7-8 and TRBJ2-7; 7 positions match TRBD1. J lost 6 bases, V lost 5 bases, and 10 bases had no gene match. This CDR3 contains 14 residues. Germline V CDR1 and CDR2: SGHVS, FQNEAQ.

This clone showed up just a few times. The chain has TRBV11-2 and TRBJ2-7, with 9 bases identical to TRBD2. Per germline, CDR1 SGHAT and CDR2 FQNNGV. The CDR3 is made up of 13 amino acids. Trimming took 4 bases from V and 7 from J; bases not matched to a gene: 5. The CDR3 spells CASSSGLAGEQYF. CDR3 sequence (DNA): TGTGCCAGCAGCTCCGGTCTAGCGGGAGAGCAGTACTTC.

This clone was recorded a few times. The chain is built from TRBV28 and TRBJ2-5; the match to TRBD2 covers 8 bases. The CDR3 is 14 residues long. Germline V gene data show CDR1 as MDHEN and CDR2 as SYDVKM. V lost 3 bases and J lost 5; bases outside the gene matches: 5. DNA for the CDR3: TGTGCCAGCAGTTTCGGGGGGGCACGGGAGACCCAGTACTTC. This codes for CASSFGGARETQYF.

V usage is TRBV4-2 and J usage is TRBJ2-2, with 12 bases fitting TRBD2. V gave up 3 bases and J gave up 6 bases; unmatched junction bases: 2. Germline CDR1 is LGHNA and CDR2 is YNFKEQ. CDR3 length: 15 residues. The CDR3 coding sequence is TGTGCCAGCAGCCAGACTAGCGGGAGCCCCGGGGAGCTGTTTTTT. Protein sequence: CASSQTSGSPGELFF.

The CDR3 loop is CASMRQKNTEAFF. The CDR3, as DNA: TGTGCCAGTATGAGGCAGAAGAACACTGAAGCTTTCTTT. The V and J genes are TRBV19 and TRBJ1-1; D gene uncertain. The CDR3 runs 13 residues. V gave up 7 bases and J gave up 1 base, with 10 bases separating them. Germline CDR1 is LNHDA and CDR2 is SQIVND (reference sequence).

Here the CDR3 DNA reads TGCGCCAGCAACCCGGGACAGGCACTCTACGAGCAGTACTTC. It codes for CASNPGQALYEQYF. This chain uses TRBV10-2 with TRBJ2-7; 8 nucleotides align to TRBD1. Trimming took 7 bases from V and 3 from J; bases not matched to a gene: 8. The CDR3 extends over 14 amino acids. The germline V gene has CDR1 WSHSY and CDR2 SAAADI.

The rearrangement links TRBV7-2 to TRBJ2-4, with unresolved D. The CDR3 spans 14 residues. Trimming stripped 5 bases from V and 1 base from J, with 9 bases between. Germline lookup yields CDR1 SGHTA and CDR2 FQGNSA. The CDR3: CASSPTGAKNIQYF. DNA for the CDR3: TGTGCCAGCAGCCCGACGGGCGCCAAAAACATTCAGTACTTC.

V and J are TRBV29-1 and TRBJ2-3; 8 nucleotides agree with TRBD2. V gave up 7 bases and J gave up 4 bases; unmatched junction bases: 4. The CDR3 runs 12 residues. From germline, CDR1 is SQVTM and CDR2 ANQGSEA. CDR3 nucleotides: TGCAGCGGCGCGACTAGCGCAGATACGCAGTATTTT. Protein sequence: CSGATSADTQYF.

The rearrangement joins TRBV5-1 to TRBJ1-5; possible D gene TRBD1, 6 bases. From germline, CDR1 is SGHRS and CDR2 YFSETQ. V was trimmed by 4 bases and J by 6 bases, leaving 17 bases between them. The CDR3 consists of 15 residues. CDR3 protein: CASSVTSGVGQPQHF. The CDR3 DNA sequence: TGCGCCAGCAGCGTTACCTCAGGGGTAGGTCAGCCCCAGCATTTT.

The chain combines TRBV9 with TRBJ1-5; 11 bases align to TRBD1. Germline V gene data show CDR1 as SGDLS and CDR2 as YYNGEE. This CDR3 is built from 14 residues. V gave up 4 bases and J gave up 7 bases; unmatched junction bases: 4. The CDR3 here is CASSNGQGAQPQHF. DNA for the CDR3: TGTGCCAGCAGCAATGGACAGGGGGCCCAGCCCCAGCATTTT.